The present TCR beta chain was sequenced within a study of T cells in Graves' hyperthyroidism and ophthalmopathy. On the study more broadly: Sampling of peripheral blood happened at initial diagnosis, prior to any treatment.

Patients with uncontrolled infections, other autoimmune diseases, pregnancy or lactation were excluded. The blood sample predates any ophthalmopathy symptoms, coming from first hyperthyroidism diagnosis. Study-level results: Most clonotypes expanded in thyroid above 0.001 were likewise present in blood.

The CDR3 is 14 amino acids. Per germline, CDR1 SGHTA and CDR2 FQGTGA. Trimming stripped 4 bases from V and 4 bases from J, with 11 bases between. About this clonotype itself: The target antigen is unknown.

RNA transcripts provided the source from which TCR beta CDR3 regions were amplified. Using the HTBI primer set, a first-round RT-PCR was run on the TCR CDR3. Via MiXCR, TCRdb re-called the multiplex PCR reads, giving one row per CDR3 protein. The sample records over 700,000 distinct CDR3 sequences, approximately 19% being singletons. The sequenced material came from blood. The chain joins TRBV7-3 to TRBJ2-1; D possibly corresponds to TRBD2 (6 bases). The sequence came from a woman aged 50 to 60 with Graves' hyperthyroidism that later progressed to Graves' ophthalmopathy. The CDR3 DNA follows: TGTGCCAGCAGCTCGGGGGAACCTTACAATGAGCAGTTCTTC. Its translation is CASSSGEPYNEQFF.